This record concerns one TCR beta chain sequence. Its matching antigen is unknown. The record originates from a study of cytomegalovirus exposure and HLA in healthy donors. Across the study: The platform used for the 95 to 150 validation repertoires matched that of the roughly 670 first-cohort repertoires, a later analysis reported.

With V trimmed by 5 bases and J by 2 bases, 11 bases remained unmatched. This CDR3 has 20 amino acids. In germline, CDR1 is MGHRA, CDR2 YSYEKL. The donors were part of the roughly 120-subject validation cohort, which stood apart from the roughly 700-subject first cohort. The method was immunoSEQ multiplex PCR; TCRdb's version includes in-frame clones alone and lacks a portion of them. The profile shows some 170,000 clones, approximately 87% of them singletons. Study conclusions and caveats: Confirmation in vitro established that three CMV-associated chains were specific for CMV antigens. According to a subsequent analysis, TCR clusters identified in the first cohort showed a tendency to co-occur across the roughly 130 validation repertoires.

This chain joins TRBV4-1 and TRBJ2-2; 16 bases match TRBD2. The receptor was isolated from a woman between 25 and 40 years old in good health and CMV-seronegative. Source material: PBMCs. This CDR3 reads CASSYRSGLAGGLNTGELFF. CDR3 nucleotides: TGCGCCAGCAGCTATAGATCGGGACTAGCGGGGGGGCTTAACACCGGGGAGCTGTTTTTT.